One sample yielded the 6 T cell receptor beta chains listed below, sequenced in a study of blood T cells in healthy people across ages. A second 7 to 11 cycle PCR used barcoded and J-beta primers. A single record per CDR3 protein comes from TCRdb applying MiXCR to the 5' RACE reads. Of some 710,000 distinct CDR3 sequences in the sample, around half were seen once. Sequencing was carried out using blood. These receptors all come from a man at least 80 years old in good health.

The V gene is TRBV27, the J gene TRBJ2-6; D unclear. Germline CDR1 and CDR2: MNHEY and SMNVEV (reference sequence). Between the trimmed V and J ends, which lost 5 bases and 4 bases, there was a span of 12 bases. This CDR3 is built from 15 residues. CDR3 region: CASSPLEAGANVLTF. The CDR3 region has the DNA TGTGCCAGCAGTCCCCTAGAGGCCGGGGCCAACGTCCTGACTTTC.

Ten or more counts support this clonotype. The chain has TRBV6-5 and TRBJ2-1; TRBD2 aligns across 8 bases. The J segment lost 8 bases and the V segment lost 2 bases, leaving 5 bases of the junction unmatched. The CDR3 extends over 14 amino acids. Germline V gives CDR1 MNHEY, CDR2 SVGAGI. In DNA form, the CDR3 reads TGTGCCAGCAGTTACGGGACTAGTTTCGATGAGCAGTTCTTC. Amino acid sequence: CASSYGTSFDEQFF.

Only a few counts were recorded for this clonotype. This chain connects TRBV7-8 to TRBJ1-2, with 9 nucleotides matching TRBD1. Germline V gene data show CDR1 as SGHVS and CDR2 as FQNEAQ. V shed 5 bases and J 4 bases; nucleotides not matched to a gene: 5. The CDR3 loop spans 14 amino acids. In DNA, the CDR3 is TGTGCCAGCAGCAACGGACAGGGGATCTATGGCTACACCTTC. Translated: CASSNGQGIYGYTF.

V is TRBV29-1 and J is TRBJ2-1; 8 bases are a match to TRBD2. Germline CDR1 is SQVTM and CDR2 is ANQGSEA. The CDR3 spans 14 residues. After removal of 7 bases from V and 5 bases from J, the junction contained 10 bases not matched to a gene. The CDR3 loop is CSAREVTADNEQFF. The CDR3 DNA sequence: TGCAGCGCGCGGGAGGTAACGGCCGACAATGAGCAGTTCTTC.

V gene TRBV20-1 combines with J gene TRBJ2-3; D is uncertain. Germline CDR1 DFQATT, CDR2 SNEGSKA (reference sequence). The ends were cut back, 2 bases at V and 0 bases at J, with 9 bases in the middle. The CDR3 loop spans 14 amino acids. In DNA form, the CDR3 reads TGCAGTGCTAGACAAAGGTGGAGCACAGATACGCAGTATTTT. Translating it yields CSARQRWSTDTQYF.

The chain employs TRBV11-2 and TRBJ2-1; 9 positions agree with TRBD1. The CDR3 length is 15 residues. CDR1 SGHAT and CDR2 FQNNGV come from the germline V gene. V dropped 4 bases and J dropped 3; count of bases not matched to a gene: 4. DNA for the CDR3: TGTGCCAGCAGCTCGAACAGGGGGCACTACAATGAGCAGTTCTTC. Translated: CASSSNRGHYNEQFF. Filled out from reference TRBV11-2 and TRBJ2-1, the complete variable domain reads EAGVAQSPRYKIIEKRQSVAFWCNPISGHATLYWYQQILGQGPKLLIQFQNNGVVDDSQLPKDRFSAERLKGVDSTLKIQPAKLEDSAVYLCASSSNRGHYNEQFFGPGTRLTVL.